A selection of T cell receptor beta chains follows, all from one sample in a study of T cells in narcolepsy. Clones were read by immunoSEQ multiplex PCR, and TCRdb kept only the in-frame ones, dropping some. The data show some 32,000 clones, with 79% seen just once and 3.8% held by the top ten. The sequencing input was memory (CD45RA-) CD4+ T cells from blood. The source is a human donor in good health. CDR3s include the opening cysteine and the closing phenylalanine or tryptophan. Each record gives: J gene, D gene, V gene, clone size, CDR3 DNA, CDR3 protein. D genes are given only for firm matches. Size tells how often a clone was seen (once, few, many) or the class of an expanded clone, and some rows leave it out.

TRBJ1-2,.,TRBV2,.,TGTGCCAGCAGTAAGGACACCGTAGGTGGCTACACCTTC,CASSKDTVGGYTF
TRBJ1-4,.,TRBV18,once,TGTGCCAGCTCACCAGGTGCTGCTAATGAAAAACTGTTTTTT,CASSPGAANEKLFF
TRBJ2-5,TRBD2,TRBV7-7,.,TGTGCCAGCAGCCAAACGTGGGGACTAGCCGAAGAGACCCAGTACTTC,CASSQTWGLAEETQYF
TRBJ2-7,TRBD2,TRBV9,.,TGTGCCAGCAGCGTCGCCGCGGGACTAGAGACCTACGAGCAGTACTTC,CASSVAAGLETYEQYF
TRBJ1-1,.,TRBV5-5,.,TGTGCCAGCAGCTTGATTTGGCAGACGAACACTGAAGCTTTCTTT,CASSLIWQTNTEAFF
TRBJ2-1,TRBD2,TRBV5-1,.,TGCGCCAGCAGCTCTACTAGCGGGAGGGTAAATGAGCAGTTCTTC,CASSSTSGRVNEQFF
TRBJ2-3,TRBD2,TRBV9,.,TGTGCCAGCAGCCGAGGGACTAGCGGGACTAGCACAGATACGCAGTATTTT,CASSRGTSGTSTDTQYF
TRBJ1-1,TRBD1,TRBV25-1,.,TGTGCCAGCAGTGCGGACCGGGACAGCCTCGGTTTAGCTTTCTTT,CASSADRDSLGLAFF
TRBJ1-4,.,TRBV7-2,.,TGTGCCAGCAGCTTTCGTGACCCAGCAACTAATGAAAAACTGTTTTTT,CASSFRDPATNEKLFF
TRBJ1-3,.,TRBV6-6,.,TGTGCCAGCAAAGGAGGCTCTGGAAACACCATATATTTT,CASKGGSGNTIYF
TRBJ2-5,TRBD2,TRBV2,.,TGTGCCAGTATGGTGGGAGGGCCTCAAGAGACCCAGTACTTC,CASMVGGPQETQYF
TRBJ1-2,.,TRBV6-6,.,TGTGCCAGCAGCACCGTTGGGGGCGCTGGCTACACCTTC,CASSTVGGAGYTF
TRBJ1-1,.,TRBV6-5,few,TGTGCCAGCAGCCTTGGCCCCCTACTCGGAGCTTTCTTT,CASSLGPLLGAFF
TRBJ1-5,.,TRBV11-3,.,TGTGCCAGCAGCTTCTCGCGGACCTCTATAAATCAGCCCCAGCATTTT,CASSFSRTSINQPQHF
TRBJ2-1,.,TRBV11-3,.,TGTGCCAGCAGCTCGTATTTTTCAACCCCAAATGAGCAGTTCTTC,CASSSYFSTPNEQFF
TRBJ1-1,.,TRBV11-3,.,TGTGCCAGCAGCTTCACGTCGGGAGGACAAAACACTGAAGCTTTCTTT,CASSFTSGGQNTEAFF
TRBJ2-1,.,TRBV6-4,.,TGTGCCAGCAGACCGTCTAGGTACAATGAGCAGTTCTTC,CASRPSRYNEQFF
TRBJ2-5,TRBD2,TRBV5-1,.,TGCGCCAGCAGCCAGGGACTAGCGGAAGAGACCCAGTACTTC,CASSQGLAEETQYF
TRBJ2-7,.,TRBV9,medium-sized,TGTGCCAGCAGCTCAGAACGGGGTGGCGAGCAGTACTTC,CASSSERGGEQYF
TRBJ1-3,.,TRBV6-1,.,TGTGCCAGCAGTGAAGTGTGGACACCCTCCTCTGGAAACACCATATATTTT,CASSEVWTPSSGNTIYF
TRBJ2-3,.,TRBV19,.,TGTGCCAGTAGTATAGATGGATTCACAGATACGCAGTATTTT,CASSIDGFTDTQYF
TRBJ1-1,.,TRBV14,.,TGTGCCAGCAGCCAGTACGGCCTGGCTTTCTTT,CASSQYGLAFF
TRBJ2-3,TRBD2,TRBV10-3,.,TGTGCCATCAGTTTTCCTTCCACTAGCGGGAGGGACAAGCTTTCAACAGATACGCAGTATTTT,CAISFPSTSGRDKLSTDTQYF
TRBJ1-2,.,TRBV27,few,TGTGCCAGCAGTCAACAGGGTTATGGCTACACCTTC,CASSQQGYGYTF
TRBJ1-4,TRBD1,TRBV5-4,once,TGTGCCAGCAGCTTGGGAGCTGGAACAGGGGCTGAAAAACTGTTTTTT,CASSLGAGTGAEKLFF
TRBJ1-6,TRBD1,TRBV5-4,.,TGTGCCAGCAGCTTGGGCGGGACAGCGTATAATTCACCCCTCCACTTT,CASSLGGTAYNSPLHF
TRBJ1-2,.,TRBV19,.,TGTGCCAGTACCGACCTGTCACGTACTGGCTACACCTTC,CASTDLSRTGYTF
TRBJ2-1,.,TRBV15,.,TGTGCCACCAGCTCCCTTTACTCCTACAATGAGCAGTTCTTC,CATSSLYSYNEQFF
TRBJ2-5,.,TRBV7-6,.,TGTGCCAGCAGCTTAGGTTCTAGCGTAGAGACCCAGTACTTC,CASSLGSSVETQYF
TRBJ2-5,TRBD2,TRBV7-2,.,TGTGCCAGCTCGGGTAGCGGGGGATTCCAAGAGACCCAGTACTTC,CASSGSGGFQETQYF
TRBJ2-7,.,TRBV19,few,TGTGCCAGTAGTATAGCAGGCTACGAGCAGTACTTC,CASSIAGYEQYF
TRBJ2-7,TRBD1,TRBV6-5,.,TGTGCCAGCAGTCCACAGGGGATTGGAGAGCAGTACTTC,CASSPQGIGEQYF
TRBJ2-7,TRBD2,TRBV27,.,TGTGCCAGCAGTTGGCGGGAGGGCTACGAGCAGTACTTC,CASSWREGYEQYF
TRBJ2-3,.,TRBV11-3,.,TGTGCCAGCAGCTTTCGGGATACGCAGTATTTT,CASSFRDTQYF
TRBJ2-1,TRBD2,TRBV5-1,.,TGCGCCAGCAGCTTGGTGGGTAGCGGGAGCGCCGAGCAGTTCTTC,CASSLVGSGSAEQFF
TRBJ1-1,TRBD1,TRBV6-6,once,TGTGCCAGCAGGCCCGCCGGGACAGGGAACACTGAAGCTTTCTTT,CASRPAGTGNTEAFF
TRBJ2-7,TRBD1,TRBV30,.,TGTGCCTGGAGTCGGGGGACAGGACCCTACGAGCAGTACTTC,CAWSRGTGPYEQYF
TRBJ1-2,.,TRBV4-2,.,TGTGCCAGCAGCCAAGATCAGGAGGAGGGCTACACCTTC,CASSQDQEEGYTF
TRBJ1-1,TRBD1,TRBV19,.,TGTGCCAGTAGTATATGGGGACAGGGAACTGAAGCTTTCTTT,CASSIWGQGTEAFF
TRBJ2-3,TRBD2,TRBV15,.,TGTGCCACCAGCAGAGATACTAGCGGGACCACAGATACGCAGTATTTT,CATSRDTSGTTDTQYF